This record concerns one T cell receptor (beta chain) sequence. What it binds is unknown. This sample is drawn from a study of T cell responses to AZD1222 COVID-19 vaccine. Germline V gene data show CDR1 as MDHEN and CDR2 as SYDVKM. Trimming cost V 6 bases and J 7 bases, with 12 bases left between them. CDR3 length: 13 amino acids. Study-level results: Mostly white British, mostly female donors; authors suggested clonal diversity may be underestimated. Without day 14 samples, only post-peak T cell repertoires were studied. Just six AZD1222 recipients were seropositive at baseline.

TCRdb's table, derived via immunoSEQ multiplex PCR, lists solely in-frame clones and lacks some. The sample shows some 140,000 clones, approximately 90% of them seen only once. V and J are TRBV28 and TRBJ1-4; D gene unclear. The origin of this receptor is an adult in good health. Specimen: peripheral blood, collected on day 0 of AZD1222 vaccination. CDR3 DNA: TGTGCCAGCAGGGGCCTCGACGGTGAAAAACTGTTTTTT. This translates into CASRGLDGEKLFF. The full variable domain, its missing parts supplied by reference TRBV28 and TRBJ1-4, is DVKVTQSSRYLVKRTGEKVFLECVQDMDHENMFWYRQDPGLGLRLIYFSYDVKMKEKGDIPEGYSVSREKKERFSLILESASTNQTSMYLCASRGLDGEKLFFGSGTQLSVL.